The TCR beta chain under discussion was sequenced for a study of shared clonotypes between healthy human individuals. Findings and limits, study-wide: Larger estimated richness was generally seen in naive subsets than in memory subsets.

The CDR3 covers 14 residues. Germline CDR1 and CDR2: MDHEN and SYDVKM. V gave up 2 bases and J gave up 3 bases; unmatched junction bases: 2. Generated by immunoSEQ multiplex PCR, the TCRdb table keeps only in-frame clones and is missing some. In the table there are around 330,000 clones, less than 85% of which are singletons. This clone appeared a few times. The antigen remains undetermined. Sequencing used memory CD4+ T cells sorted from blood. Subset reported: CD45RA-negative fraction. The receptor's source is a man aged 30 to 45 in good health. The rearrangement links TRBV28 to TRBJ1-1; the match to TRBD1 covers 8 bases. The CDR3 protein is CASSLGQGYTEAFF. DNA for the CDR3: TGTGCCAGCAGTTTAGGACAGGGCTACACTGAAGCTTTCTTT.